The rows below give T cell receptor beta chains drawn from one sample of a study of cytomegalovirus exposure and HLA in healthy donors. Clones were sequenced by immunoSEQ multiplex PCR, and TCRdb holds only the in-frame ones, with some missing. The top ten hold around 0.88% of the sample, which has some 290,000 clones, roughly 88% seen once. The sequenced sample consisted of PBMCs. Receptor source: a man aged 25 to 40 in good health and CMV-seronegative. Both conserved end residues are part of each CDR3. D genes are given only for firm matches. Where a row states a size, it is once, few, many or the class of an expanded clone; other rows omit it.

D: TRBD1
J: TRBJ1-2
V: TRBV7-9
size: few
CDR3: CASSPGQGALYGYTF
DNA: TGTGCCAGCAGCCCAGGACAGGGGGCGTTGTATGGCTACACCTTC

D: TRBD1
J: TRBJ1-4
V: TRBV5-1
size: NA
CDR3: CASSVGQGPNEKLFF
DNA: TGCGCCAGCAGCGTAGGACAGGGACCTAATGAAAAACTGTTTTTT

D: NA
J: TRBJ2-5
V: TRBV5-6
size: NA
CDR3: CASGQRYQETQYF
DNA: TGTGCCAGCGGTCAGCGGTACCAAGAGACCCAGTACTTC

D: NA
J: TRBJ1-1
V: TRBV11-2
size: NA
CDR3: CASSLDSAYTEAFF
DNA: TGTGCCAGCAGCTTGGACAGCGCCTACACTGAAGCTTTCTTT

D: TRBD2
J: TRBJ2-7
V: TRBV7-8
size: NA
CDR3: CASSLTSGAIGEQYF
DNA: TGTGCCAGCAGCTTAACTAGCGGCGCAATCGGCGAGCAGTACTTC

D: TRBD1
J: TRBJ2-5
V: TRBV6-1
size: NA
CDR3: CANRDRGTETQYF
DNA: TGTGCCAACCGGGACAGGGGTACGGAGACCCAGTACTTC

D: NA
J: TRBJ2-1
V: TRBV11-3
size: NA
CDR3: CASSLVGGEQFF
DNA: TGTGCCAGCAGCTTAGTAGGGGGTGAGCAGTTCTTC

D: TRBD2
J: TRBJ2-2
V: TRBV10-1
size: NA
CDR3: CASSESRASGRGGELFF
DNA: TGCGCCAGCAGTGAGTCTAGGGCTAGCGGACGAGGCGGGGAGCTGTTTTTT

D: NA
J: TRBJ1-1
V: TRBV5-1
size: NA
CDR3: CASSPWTAEDTEAFF
DNA: TGCGCCAGCAGCCCATGGACGGCGGAGGACACTGAAGCTTTCTTT

D: TRBD1
J: TRBJ1-1
V: TRBV5-1
size: NA
CDR3: CASSRTGTGNVVTEAFF
DNA: TGCGCCAGCAGCAGAACCGGGACAGGGAACGTAGTCACTGAAGCTTTCTTT

D: NA
J: TRBJ1-1
V: TRBV29-1
size: NA
CDR3: CSFLGVGNTEAFF
DNA: TGCAGCTTCCTAGGGGTGGGAAACACTGAAGCTTTCTTT

D: NA
J: TRBJ2-7
V: TRBV6-1
size: NA
CDR3: CASSLDWVQTYEQYF
DNA: TGTGCCAGCAGCTTAGACTGGGTGCAAACCTACGAGCAGTACTTC

D: TRBD1
J: TRBJ2-7
V: TRBV9
size: NA
CDR3: CASSPWTGSYEQYF
DNA: TGTGCCAGCAGCCCCTGGACAGGATCCTACGAGCAGTACTTC

D: TRBD2
J: TRBJ2-7
V: TRBV11-2
size: NA
CDR3: CASTYSSWPGTRYYEQYF
DNA: TGTGCCAGCACCTACTCATCCTGGCCCGGGACTAGGTACTACGAGCAGTACTTC

D: NA
J: TRBJ1-4
V: TRBV15
size: NA
CDR3: CATSRPSGNEKLFF
DNA: TGTGCCACCAGCAGGCCCTCGGGAAATGAAAAACTGTTTTTT